This TCR beta chain was recorded in a study of vaccination and CD4 T cells after COVID-19. Time point reported: late sampling 161 to 241 days after vaccination in three convalescent patients. Treatment noted: roughly 11-day PBMC culture with coronavirus spike peptide pools or control peptides (ViraFEST assay). A negative selection step was used to isolate CD4+ T cells once culture had run for 10 to 11 days. This clonotype has a handful of counts. Its target is not known. Germline CDR1 is DFQATT and CDR2 is SNEGSKA (reference sequence). J gave up 1 base and V 6 bases, and 8 bases lay outside the gene matches. The CDR3 covers 15 residues. Cultured CD4+ T cell DNA underwent sequencing with the Oncomine TCR Beta short-read assay. TCRdb reprocessed the PCR reads with MiXCR, giving one entry per CDR3 protein. The sample contains about 22,000 distinct CDR3 sequences, 35% to 40% of which appear only once.

The sample was CD4+ T cells from blood, cultured in vitro, taken about 7 months after SARS-CoV-2 vaccination. The chain recombines TRBV20-1 with TRBJ2-1, with 8 nucleotides matching TRBD2. The origin of this receptor is a human donor who had recovered from COVID-19. The CDR3 DNA reads TGCAGTGCCACCCGGGGGGGCATATCCTACAATGAGCAGTTCTTC. Translating it yields CSATRGGISYNEQFF.